Shown below are 8 T cell receptor beta chains from a single sample sequenced in a study of blood T cell repertoires in COVID-19 (dated by TCRdb to about 2020). The library was generated by the immunoSEQ multiplex PCR assay. This immuneACCESS table, as held by TCRdb, lists in-frame sequences with V and J called but not all clones. Of the missing ones, under half trace to an unresolved V gene in checked studies; the others have no known cause. Here the sample has approximately 230,000 clones; 70% to 90% occur a single time. The ten largest clones add up to 3% of the sample. Sequencing was carried out using peripheral blood. Receptors originate from a man between 18 and 29 years old with active or convalescent COVID-19.

The rearrangement uses TRBV7-6 and TRBJ2-2; 11 bases align to TRBD1. The length of the CDR3 is 16 residues. V trimming: 3 bases; J trimming: 6 bases; junction bases outside the gene matches: 6. The germline CDR1 and CDR2 sequences are SGHVS and FNYEAQ. CDR3: CASSFRTGGDSGELFF. CDR3 nucleotides: TGTGCCAGCAGCTTTAGGACAGGGGGCGATTCCGGGGAGCTGTTTTTT.

This chain uses TRBV2 with TRBJ2-2; D gene unclear. This CDR3 has 13 residues. V gave up 3 bases and J gave up 5 bases, with 7 bases separating them. Germline CDR1 SNHLY, CDR2 FYNNEI. CDR3 nucleotides: TGTGCCAGCAGTGATAGACAAACCGGGGAGCTGTTTTTT. Its translation: CASSDRQTGELFF.

This sequence joins TRBV28 and TRBJ1-3, with TRBD1 as a possible D gene (5 bases). Germline V gives CDR1 MDHEN, CDR2 SYDVKM. V lost 8 bases and J 2 bases, leaving 16 bases between the germline ends. The CDR3 totals 15 residues. CDR3 protein: CASSEPWGAGNTIYF. The CDR3 DNA is TGTGCCAGCTCGGAGCCCTGGGGGGCTGGAAACACCATATATTTT.

The chain combines TRBV4-1 with TRBJ1-1; a weak D match, TRBD1 (6 bases). Trimming cost V 3 bases and J 7 bases, with 9 bases left between them. Per germline, CDR1 MGHRA and CDR2 YSYEKL. The CDR3 spans 12 residues. CDR3 sequence reads: CASSHVDSEAFF. CDR3 DNA sequence: TGCGCCAGCAGCCACGTGGACAGTGAAGCTTTCTTT.

The chain couples TRBV19 to TRBJ2-7; weak D call: TRBD2 (6 bases). Trimming pared 5 bases from V and 0 bases from J, leaving 14 bases between. From germline, CDR1 is LNHDA and CDR2 SQIVND (reference sequence). The CDR3 is made up of 15 amino acids. Here the CDR3 reads CASSFSDYSSYEQYF. The CDR3 DNA reads TGTGCCAGTAGTTTTTCGGACTACAGCTCCTACGAGCAGTACTTC.

The chain carries TRBV6-2 or TRBV6-3 and TRBJ2-7; 7 nucleotides align to TRBD2. V trimming: 4 bases; J trimming: 7 bases; junction bases outside the gene matches: 22. Germline CDR1 MNHEY, CDR2 SVGEGT. The CDR3 runs to 18 residues. CDR3 sequence (DNA): TGTGCCAGCAGTTCACTTCGCGCGGGAGATTCTTTCGTTCGGGAGCAGTACTTC. Protein sequence: CASSSLRAGDSFVREQYF.

V gene TRBV2 combines with J gene TRBJ1-1; 7 bases map to TRBD1. Germline assignment: CDR1 SNHLY and CDR2 FYNNEI. With 3 bases clipped from V and 4 bases from J, the junction kept 11 bases outside the gene matches. This CDR3 is built from 16 residues. For the CDR3, the DNA is TGTGCCAGCAGTGAGTCACAGGGGTTGGTTTTCACTGAAGCTTTCTTT. Translated, it gives CASSESQGLVFTEAFF.

The chain couples TRBV6-5 to TRBJ2-7; 11 positions match TRBD1. This CDR3 is 14 amino acids long. J lost 5 bases, V lost 2 bases, and 2 bases had no gene match. From germline, CDR1 is MNHEY and CDR2 SVGAGI. For the CDR3, the DNA is TGTGCCAGCAGTTACGGGACAGGGGGGGACGAGCAGTACTTC. This codes for CASSYGTGGDEQYF.